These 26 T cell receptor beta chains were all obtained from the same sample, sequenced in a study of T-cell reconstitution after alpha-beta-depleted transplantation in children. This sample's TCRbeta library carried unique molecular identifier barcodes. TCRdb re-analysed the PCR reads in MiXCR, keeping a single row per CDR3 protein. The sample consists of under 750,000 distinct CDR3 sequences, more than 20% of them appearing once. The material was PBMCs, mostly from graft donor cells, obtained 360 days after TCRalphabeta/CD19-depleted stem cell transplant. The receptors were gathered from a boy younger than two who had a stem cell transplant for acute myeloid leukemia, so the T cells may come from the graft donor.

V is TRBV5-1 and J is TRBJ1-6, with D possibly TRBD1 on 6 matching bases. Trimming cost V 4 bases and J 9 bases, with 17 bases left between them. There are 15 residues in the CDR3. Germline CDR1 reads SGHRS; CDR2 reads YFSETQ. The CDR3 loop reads CASSPGGTGSSPLHF. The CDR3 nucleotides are TGCGCCAGCAGCCCTGGAGGAACAGGGAGTTCACCCCTCCACTTT. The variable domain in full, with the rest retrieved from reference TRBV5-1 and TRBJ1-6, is KAGVTQTPRYLIKTRGQQVTLSCSPISGHRSVSWYQQTPGQGLQFLFEYFSETQRNKGNFPGRFSGRQFSNSRSEMNVSTLELGDSALYLCASSPGGTGSSPLHFGNGTRLTVT.

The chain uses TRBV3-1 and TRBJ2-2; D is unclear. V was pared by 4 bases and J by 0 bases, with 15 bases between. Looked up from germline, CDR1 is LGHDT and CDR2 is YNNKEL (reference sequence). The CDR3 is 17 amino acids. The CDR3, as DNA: TGTGCCAGCAGCCTTGCCCCCACAGATTCGAACACCGGGGAGCTGTTTTTT. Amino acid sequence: CASSLAPTDSNTGELFF.

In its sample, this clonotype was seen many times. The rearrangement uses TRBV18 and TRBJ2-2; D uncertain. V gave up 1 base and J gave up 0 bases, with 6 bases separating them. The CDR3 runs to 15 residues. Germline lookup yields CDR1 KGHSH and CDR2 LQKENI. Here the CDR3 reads CASSPQKSNTGELFF. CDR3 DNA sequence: TGTGCCAGCTCACCACAGAAATCGAACACCGGGGAGCTGTTTTTT.

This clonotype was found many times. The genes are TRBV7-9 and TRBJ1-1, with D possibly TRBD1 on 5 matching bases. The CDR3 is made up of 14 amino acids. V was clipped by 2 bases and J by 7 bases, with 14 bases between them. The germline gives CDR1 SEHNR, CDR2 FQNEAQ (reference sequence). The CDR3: CASSLTGGPLEAFF. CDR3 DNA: TGTGCCAGCAGCTTAACCGGGGGACCCCTTGAAGCTTTCTTT.

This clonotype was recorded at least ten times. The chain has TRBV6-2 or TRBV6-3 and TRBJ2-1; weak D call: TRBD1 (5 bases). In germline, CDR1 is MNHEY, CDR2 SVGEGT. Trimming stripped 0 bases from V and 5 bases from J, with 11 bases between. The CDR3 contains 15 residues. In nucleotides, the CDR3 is TGTGCCAGCAGTTACTCAGGGGCGGCGAACAATGAGCAGTTCTTC. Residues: CASSYSGAANNEQFF.

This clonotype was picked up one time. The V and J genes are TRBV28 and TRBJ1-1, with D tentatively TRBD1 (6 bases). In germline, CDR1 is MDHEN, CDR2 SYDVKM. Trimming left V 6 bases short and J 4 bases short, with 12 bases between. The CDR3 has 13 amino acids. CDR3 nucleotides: TGTGCCAGCAGCCACCACAGGGCCACTGAAGCTTTCTTT. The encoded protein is CASSHHRATEAFF.

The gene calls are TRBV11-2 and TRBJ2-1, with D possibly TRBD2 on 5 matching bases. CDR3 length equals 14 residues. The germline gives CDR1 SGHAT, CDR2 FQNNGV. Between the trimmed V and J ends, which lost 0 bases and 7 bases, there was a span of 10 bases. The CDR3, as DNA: TGTGCCAGCAGCTTAGAACCGGGGTCGAATGAGCAGTTCTTC. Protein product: CASSLEPGSNEQFF.

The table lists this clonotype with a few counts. The DNA of the CDR3 is TGCAGTGCTAGAGATAGCCAGCGGGGAGGCGATGAGCAGTTCTTC. Amino acids: CSARDSQRGGDEQFF. The genes are TRBV20-1 and TRBJ2-1, with 7 bases identical to TRBD2. V gave up 0 bases and J gave up 8 bases; unmatched junction bases: 10. Germline loops: CDR1 DFQATT, CDR2 SNEGSKA (reference sequence). The length of the CDR3 is 15 residues.

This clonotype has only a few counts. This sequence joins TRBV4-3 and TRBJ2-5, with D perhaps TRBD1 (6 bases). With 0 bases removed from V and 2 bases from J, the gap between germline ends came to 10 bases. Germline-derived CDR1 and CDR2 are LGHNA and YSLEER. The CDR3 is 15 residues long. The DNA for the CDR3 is TGCGCCAGCAGCCAAGAACACAGGGAGCAAGAGACCCAGTACTTC. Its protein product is CASSQEHREQETQYF.

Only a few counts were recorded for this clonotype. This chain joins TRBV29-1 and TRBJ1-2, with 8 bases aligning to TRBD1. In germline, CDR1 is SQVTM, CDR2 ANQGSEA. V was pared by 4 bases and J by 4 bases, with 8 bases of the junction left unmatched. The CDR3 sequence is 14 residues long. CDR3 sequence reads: CSVAMGQAAYGYTF. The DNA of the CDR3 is TGCAGCGTTGCTATGGGACAGGCGGCCTATGGCTACACCTTC.

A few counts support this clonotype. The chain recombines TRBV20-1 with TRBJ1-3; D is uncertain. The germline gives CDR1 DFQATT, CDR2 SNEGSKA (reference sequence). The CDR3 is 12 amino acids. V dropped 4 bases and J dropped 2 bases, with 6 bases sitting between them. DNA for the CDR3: TGCAGTGCTACAGAACCTGGAAACACCATATATTTT. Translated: CSATEPGNTIYF.

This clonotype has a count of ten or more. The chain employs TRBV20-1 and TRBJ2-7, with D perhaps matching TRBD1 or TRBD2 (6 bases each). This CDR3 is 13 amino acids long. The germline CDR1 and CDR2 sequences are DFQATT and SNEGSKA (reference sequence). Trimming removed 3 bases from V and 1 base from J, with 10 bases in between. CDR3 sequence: CSASGGPSYEQYV. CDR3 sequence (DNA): TGCAGTGCTAGCGGGGGCCCTTCCTACGAGCAGTACGTC.

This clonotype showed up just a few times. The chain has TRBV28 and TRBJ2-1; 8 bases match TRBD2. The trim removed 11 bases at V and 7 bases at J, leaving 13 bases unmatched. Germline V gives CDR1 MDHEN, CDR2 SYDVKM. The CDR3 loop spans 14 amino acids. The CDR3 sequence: CAVTRAGAPNEQFF. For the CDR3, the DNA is TGTGCCGTCACTAGAGCGGGGGCACCTAATGAGCAGTTCTTC.

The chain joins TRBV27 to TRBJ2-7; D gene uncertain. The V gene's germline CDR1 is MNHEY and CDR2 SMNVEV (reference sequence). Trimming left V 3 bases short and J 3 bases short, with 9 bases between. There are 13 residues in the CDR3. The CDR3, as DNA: TGTGCCAGCAGTTTTTCCTCTGACTACGAGCAGTACTTC. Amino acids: CASSFSSDYEQYF.

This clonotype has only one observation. The CDR3, as DNA: TGTGCCAGCAGTGAGGCGGTTCTCAGGGGGCGAGGGGCCAACGTCCTGACTTTC. The encoded protein is CASSEAVLRGRGANVLTF. The gene calls are TRBV25-1 and TRBJ2-6; 8 bases align to TRBD1. After removal of 3 bases from V and 4 bases from J, the junction contained 11 bases not matched to a gene. This CDR3 has 18 amino acids. The germline V gene encodes CDR1 MGHDK and CDR2 SYGVNS.

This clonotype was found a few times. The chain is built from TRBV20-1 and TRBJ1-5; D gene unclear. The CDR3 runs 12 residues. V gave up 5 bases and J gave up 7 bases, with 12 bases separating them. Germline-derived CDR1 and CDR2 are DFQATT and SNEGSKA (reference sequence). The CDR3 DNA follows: TGCAGTGCTCCAGTCCGCGGGCAGCCCCAGCATTTT. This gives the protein CSAPVRGQPQHF.

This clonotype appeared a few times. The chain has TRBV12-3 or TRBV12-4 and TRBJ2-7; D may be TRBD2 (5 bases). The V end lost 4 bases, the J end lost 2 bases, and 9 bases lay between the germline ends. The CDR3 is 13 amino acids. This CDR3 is CASSWAGTYEQYV. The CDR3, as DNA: TGTGCCAGCAGTTGGGCGGGTACCTACGAGCAGTACGTC.

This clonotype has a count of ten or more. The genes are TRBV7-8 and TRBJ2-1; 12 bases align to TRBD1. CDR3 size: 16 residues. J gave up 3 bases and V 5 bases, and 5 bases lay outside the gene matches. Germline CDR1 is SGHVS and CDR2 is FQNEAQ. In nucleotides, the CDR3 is TGTGCCAGCAGCCCGGGGGACAGGGGGCTCTACAATGAGCAGTTCTTC. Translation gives CASSPGDRGLYNEQFF.

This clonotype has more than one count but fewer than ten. For the CDR3, the DNA is TGTGCCAGCAGCCCCACAGGGACACTAGCGGGCGGGGAGCTGTTTTTT. This translates into CASSPTGTLAGGELFF. The rearrangement links TRBV7-2 to TRBJ2-2; 9 bases match TRBD2. The germline CDR1 and CDR2 sequences are SGHTA and FQGNSA. With V trimmed by 5 bases and J by 7 bases, 11 bases remained unmatched. CDR3 length: 16 residues.

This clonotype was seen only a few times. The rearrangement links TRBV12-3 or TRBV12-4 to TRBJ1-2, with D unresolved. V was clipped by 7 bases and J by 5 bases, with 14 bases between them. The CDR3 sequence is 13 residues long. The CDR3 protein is CASTPGRKYGYTF. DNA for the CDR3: TGTGCCAGCACTCCCGGACGGAAATATGGCTACACCTTC.

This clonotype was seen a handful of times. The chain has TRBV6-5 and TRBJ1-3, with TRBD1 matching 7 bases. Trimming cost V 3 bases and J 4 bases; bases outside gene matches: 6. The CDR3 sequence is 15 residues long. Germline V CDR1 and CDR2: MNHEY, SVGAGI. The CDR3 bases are TGTGCCAGCAGTTATAACAGGGGAGGCGGAAACACCATATATTTT. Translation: CASSYNRGGGNTIYF.

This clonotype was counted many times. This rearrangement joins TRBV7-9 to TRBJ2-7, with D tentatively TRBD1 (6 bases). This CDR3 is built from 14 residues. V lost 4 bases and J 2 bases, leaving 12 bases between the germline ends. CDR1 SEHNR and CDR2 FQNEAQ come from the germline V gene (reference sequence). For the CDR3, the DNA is TGTGCCAGCAGCTCAATCCGGACAGCCTACGAGCAGTACGTC. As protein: CASSSIRTAYEQYV.

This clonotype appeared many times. The CDR3 coding sequence is TGCAGTGCTAGCAGACAGGGGTTCAGAAATTCACCCCTCCACTTT. Its protein product is CSASRQGFRNSPLHF. The chain has TRBV20-1 and TRBJ1-6; 8 positions agree with TRBD1. The ends lost 3 bases at V and 7 bases at J; junction bases unmatched: 8. Germline CDR1 DFQATT, CDR2 SNEGSKA (reference sequence). CDR3 length equals 15 residues.

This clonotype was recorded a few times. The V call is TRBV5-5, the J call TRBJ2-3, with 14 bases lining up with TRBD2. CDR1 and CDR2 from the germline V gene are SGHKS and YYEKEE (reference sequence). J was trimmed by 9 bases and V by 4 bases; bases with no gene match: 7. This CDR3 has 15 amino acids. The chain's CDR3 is CASSVTSGGDRTQYF. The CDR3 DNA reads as TGTGCCAGCAGCGTGACTAGCGGGGGGGATCGGACGCAGTATTTT.

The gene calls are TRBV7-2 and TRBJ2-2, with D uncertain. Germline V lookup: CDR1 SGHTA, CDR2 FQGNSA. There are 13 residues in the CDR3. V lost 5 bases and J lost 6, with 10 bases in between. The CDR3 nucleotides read TGTGCCAGCAGCCCCTGGGCGGCCGGGGAGCTGTTTTTT. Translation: CASSPWAAGELFF.

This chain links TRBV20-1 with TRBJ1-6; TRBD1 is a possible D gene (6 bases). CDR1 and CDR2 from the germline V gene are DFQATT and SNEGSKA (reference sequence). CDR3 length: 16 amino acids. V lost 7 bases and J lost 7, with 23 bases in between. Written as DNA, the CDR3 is TGCAGTGTCAACGAGCCCCCAGACAGGCTCAATTCACCCCTCCACTTT. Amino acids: CSVNEPPDRLNSPLHF.